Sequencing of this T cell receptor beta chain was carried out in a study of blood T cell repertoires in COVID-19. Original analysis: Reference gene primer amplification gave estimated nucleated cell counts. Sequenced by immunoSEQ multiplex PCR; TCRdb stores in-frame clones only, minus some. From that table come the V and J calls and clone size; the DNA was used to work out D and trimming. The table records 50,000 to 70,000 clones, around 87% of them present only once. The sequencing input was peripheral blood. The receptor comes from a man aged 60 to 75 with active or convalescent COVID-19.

CDR3 DNA: TGTGCCATCAGTGAGTCGTTGGCAGGGGCGAACTATGGCTACACCTTC. It translates to CAISESLAGANYGYTF. The rearrangement uses TRBV10-3 and TRBJ1-2; D possibly corresponds to TRBD1 (6 bases). Germline CDR1 reads ENHRY; CDR2 reads SYGVKD. V dropped 0 bases and J dropped 2 bases, with 13 bases sitting between them. This CDR3 is built from 16 residues.